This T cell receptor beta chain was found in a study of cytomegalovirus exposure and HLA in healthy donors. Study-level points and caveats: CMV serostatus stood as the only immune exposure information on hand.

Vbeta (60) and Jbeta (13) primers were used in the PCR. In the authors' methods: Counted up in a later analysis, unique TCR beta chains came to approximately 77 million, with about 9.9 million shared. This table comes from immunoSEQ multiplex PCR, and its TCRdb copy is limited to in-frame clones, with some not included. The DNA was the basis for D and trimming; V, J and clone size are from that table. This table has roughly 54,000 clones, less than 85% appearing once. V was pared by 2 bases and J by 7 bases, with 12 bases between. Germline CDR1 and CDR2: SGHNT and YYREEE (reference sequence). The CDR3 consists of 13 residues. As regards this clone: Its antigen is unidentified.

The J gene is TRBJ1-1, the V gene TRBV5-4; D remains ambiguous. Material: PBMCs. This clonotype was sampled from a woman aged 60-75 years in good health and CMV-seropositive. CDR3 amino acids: CASSLGGVFEAFF. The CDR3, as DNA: TGTGCCAGCAGCTTAGGCGGAGTGTTTGAAGCTTTCTTT.